One and the same sample provided the 17 T cell receptor beta chains below, sequenced in a study of blood T cell repertoires in COVID-19. Assay: immunoSEQ multiplex PCR; the TCRdb copy retains only in-frame clones and omits some. The sample holds about 320,000 clones, around 90% seen once. Sample: PBMCs or T cells enriched from blood (not recorded which). These receptors all stem from a woman younger than 30 who had recovered from COVID-19.

V gene TRBV11-2 combines with J gene TRBJ2-3; 10 nucleotides match TRBD2. CDR3 length: 16 amino acids. Unmatched junction bases numbered 4, after V lost 0 bases and J lost 4 bases. CDR1 SGHAT and CDR2 FQNNGV come from the germline V gene. As DNA, the CDR3 is TGTGCCAGCAGCTTAGATCTAGCGGGGGTGGCAGATACGCAGTATTTT. It yields the protein CASSLDLAGVADTQYF.

V usage is TRBV9 and J usage is TRBJ2-7, with D possibly being TRBD1 (6 bases). The CDR3 spans 14 residues. From germline, CDR1 is SGDLS and CDR2 YYNGEE. V gave up 1 base and J gave up 3 bases, with 11 bases separating them. This CDR3 reads CASSVQDSNYEQYF. The CDR3 nucleotides read TGTGCCAGCAGCGTACAGGACAGTAACTACGAGCAGTACTTC.

The chain uses TRBV28 and TRBJ2-3; D perhaps matches TRBD1 (6 bases). V was clipped by 6 bases and J by 2 bases, with 12 bases between them. This CDR3 spans 14 amino acids. Germline lookup yields CDR1 MDHEN and CDR2 SYDVKM. The CDR3 bases are TGTGCCAGCAGAACAGGGCCATCCACAGATACGCAGTATTTT. Translating it yields CASRTGPSTDTQYF.

A word on this clone: A read error may account for a junction end that differs from germline. This sequence joins TRBV3-1 (or the pseudogene TRBV3-2) and TRBJ2-7; the D gene is possibly TRBD1 (7 bases). The CDR3 totals 14 residues. Germline CDR1 is LGHDT and CDR2 is YNNKEL (reference sequence). This CDR3 is CAGSQSAGGYEQYF. CDR3 coding DNA: TGTGCCGGCAGCCAATCGGCAGGGGGGTACGAGCAGTACTTC.

CDR3 amino acids: CASSNWDLTNEKLFF. The CDR3, as DNA: TGTGCCAGCAGCAACTGGGACTTAACTAATGAAAAACTGTTTTTT. The chain joins TRBV5-6 to TRBJ1-4, with D maybe TRBD1 (5 bases). Trimming removed 4 bases from V and 1 base from J, with 11 bases in between. Germline assignment: CDR1 SGHDT and CDR2 YYEEEE. The CDR3 is 15 amino acids.

The chain combines TRBV28 with TRBJ2-2; 16 bases are a match to TRBD2. The germline V gene has CDR1 MDHEN and CDR2 SYDVKM. The V gene end was trimmed by 4 bases and the J gene end by 4 bases; junction bases not matched to a gene: 3. The CDR3 has 17 amino acids. CDR3: CASSSGTSGRGTGELFF. The CDR3 DNA is TGTGCCAGCAGTTCCGGGACTAGCGGGAGGGGCACCGGGGAGCTGTTTTTT.

This rearrangement joins TRBV5-1 to TRBJ2-7; 9 bases align to TRBD1. The J segment lost 5 bases and the V segment lost 4 bases, leaving 4 bases of the junction unmatched. Germline V CDR1 and CDR2: SGHRS, YFSETQ. This CDR3 comprises 13 residues. Written as DNA, the CDR3 is TGCGCCAGCAGCCATACAGGGGGCGACGAGCAGTACTTC. Translation gives CASSHTGGDEQYF.

This clone was observed a single time. This chain connects TRBV14 to TRBJ1-2, with 7 nucleotides matching TRBD1. V shed 10 bases and J 2 bases; nucleotides not matched to a gene: 10. This CDR3 contains 14 residues. Per the germline V gene, CDR1 is SGHDN and CDR2 is FVKESK. The CDR3 loop is CATARQGQNYGYTF. CDR3 in DNA: TGTGCCACGGCACGACAGGGTCAAAACTATGGCTACACCTTC.

The CDR3 region has the DNA TGTGCCAGCAGCTACGGGACAGGGGGATTAACGAACACTGAAGCTTTCTTT. Amino acid sequence: CASSYGTGGLTNTEAFF. The chain employs TRBV11-2 and TRBJ1-1; 11 positions agree with TRBD1. J was trimmed by 1 base and V by 4 bases; bases with no gene match: 8. The CDR3 extends over 17 amino acids. CDR1 is SGHAT, CDR2 FQNNGV, per germline.

The chain recombines TRBV5-1 with TRBJ2-6; TRBD1 is a possible D gene (5 bases). Per germline, CDR1 SGHRS and CDR2 YFSETQ. Deletions cut 7 bases from V and 0 bases from J, with 11 bases between. The CDR3 has 15 amino acids. In nucleotides, the CDR3 is TGCGCCAGCCGCTCTAGGGGCTCTGGGGCCAACGTCCTGACTTTC. It encodes CASRSRGSGANVLTF.

The V gene is TRBV11-2, the J gene TRBJ1-1; no clear D. Germline CDR1 SGHAT, CDR2 FQNNGV. The ends were cut back, 1 base at V and 1 base at J, with 4 bases in the middle. The CDR3 contains 13 residues. The CDR3, as DNA: TGTGCCAGCAGCTTAGCTCCGAACACTGAAGCTTTCTTT. This encodes CASSLAPNTEAFF.

The chain links TRBV10-3 to TRBJ2-1; D is ambiguous. The V gene's germline CDR1 is ENHRY and CDR2 SYGVKD. Trimming removed 6 bases at V and 4 bases at J, with 28 bases between. The CDR3 consists of 19 residues. CDR3 nucleotide sequence: TGTGCCATCAGCTCAATCCTTACTCGGGTGGTCGGTCAGTACAATGAGCAGTTCTTC. Amino acids: CAISSILTRVVGQYNEQFF.

The V call is TRBV7-9, the J call TRBJ2-7, with D perhaps matching TRBD2 (6 bases). The CDR3 is 15 amino acids. Trimming removed 3 bases at V and 2 bases at J, with 14 bases between. Germline V lookup: CDR1 SEHNR, CDR2 FQNEAQ (reference sequence). The CDR3 bases are TGTGCCAGCAGCTTCCGGGACTGGACCCCCTACGAGCAGTACTTC. Protein: CASSFRDWTPYEQYF. The variable domain in full, with the rest retrieved from reference TRBV7-9 and TRBJ2-7, is DTGVSQNPRHKITKRGQNVTFRCDPISEHNRLYWYRQTLGQGPEFLTYFQNEAQLEKSRLLSDRFSAERPKGSFSTLEIQRTEQGDSAMYLCASSFRDWTPYEQYFGPGTRLTVT.

The chain couples TRBV14 to TRBJ2-7; D perhaps matches TRBD2 (6 bases). The germline V gene has CDR1 SGHDN and CDR2 FVKESK. Between the trimmed V and J ends, which lost 0 bases and 1 base, there was a span of 10 bases. The CDR3 is made up of 15 amino acids. In DNA, the CDR3 is TGTGCCAGCAGCCAAGAGGAGGGGTTTTCCTACGAGCAGTACTTC. This encodes CASSQEEGFSYEQYF.

The rearrangement joins TRBV28 to TRBJ1-2; TRBD1 matches at 7 bases. The CDR3 has 16 residues. V trimming: 6 bases; J trimming: 4 bases; junction bases outside the gene matches: 14. Germline lookup yields CDR1 MDHEN and CDR2 SYDVKM. CDR3 in amino acids: CASSSFGQADGYGYTF. The CDR3 DNA sequence: TGTGCCAGCAGCAGTTTCGGACAGGCGGACGGCTATGGCTACACCTTC.

The chain carries TRBV29-1 and TRBJ1-1; weak D call: TRBD1 (6 bases). Germline V lookup: CDR1 SQVTM, CDR2 ANQGSEA. V was trimmed by 7 bases and J by 0 bases, leaving 12 bases between them. This CDR3 has 13 residues. The CDR3 spells CSATTGLNTEAFF. The DNA for the CDR3 is TGCAGCGCGACAACAGGGCTGAACACTGAAGCTTTCTTT.

This chain connects TRBV7-2 to TRBJ2-7, with 8 bases that match TRBD1. The V gene's germline CDR1 is SGHTA and CDR2 FQGNSA. CDR3 length: 13 amino acids. V trimming: 4 bases; J trimming: 7 bases; junction bases outside the gene matches: 6. The CDR3 DNA reads TGTGCCAGCAGCTGGAGGGACAGGCGTGAGCAGTACTTC. Protein: CASSWRDRREQYF. Combining the CDR3 with reference TRBV7-2 and TRBJ2-7 gives the whole variable domain GAGVSQSPSNKVTEKGKDVELRCDPISGHTALYWYRQSLGQGLEFLIYFQGNSAPDKSGLPSDRFSAERTGGSVSTLTIQRTQQEDSAVYLCASSWRDRREQYFGPGTRLTVT.